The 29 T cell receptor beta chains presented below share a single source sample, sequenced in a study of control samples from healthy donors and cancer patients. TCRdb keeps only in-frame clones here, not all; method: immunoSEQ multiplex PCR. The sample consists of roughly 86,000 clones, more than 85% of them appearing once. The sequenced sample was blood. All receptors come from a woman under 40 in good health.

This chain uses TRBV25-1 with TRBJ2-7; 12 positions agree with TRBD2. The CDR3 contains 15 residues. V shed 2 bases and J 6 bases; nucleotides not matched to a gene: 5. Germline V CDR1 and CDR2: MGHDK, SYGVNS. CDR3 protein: CASSETASGRAEQYF. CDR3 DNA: TGTGCCAGCAGTGAAACGGCTAGCGGGAGGGCCGAGCAGTACTTC.

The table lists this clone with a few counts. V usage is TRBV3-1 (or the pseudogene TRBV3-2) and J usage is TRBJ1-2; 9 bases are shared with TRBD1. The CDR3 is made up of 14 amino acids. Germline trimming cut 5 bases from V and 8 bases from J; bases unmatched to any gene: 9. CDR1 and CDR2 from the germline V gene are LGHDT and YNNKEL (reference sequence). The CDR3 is CASSTWDRVFGYTF. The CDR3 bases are TGTGCCAGCAGCACTTGGGACAGGGTATTCGGCTACACCTTC.

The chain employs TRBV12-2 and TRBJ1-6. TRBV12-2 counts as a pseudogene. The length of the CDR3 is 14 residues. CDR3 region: CASRLSYWNSPLHF. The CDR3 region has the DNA TGTGCAAGTCGCTTATCGTATTGGAATTCACCCCTCCACTTT.

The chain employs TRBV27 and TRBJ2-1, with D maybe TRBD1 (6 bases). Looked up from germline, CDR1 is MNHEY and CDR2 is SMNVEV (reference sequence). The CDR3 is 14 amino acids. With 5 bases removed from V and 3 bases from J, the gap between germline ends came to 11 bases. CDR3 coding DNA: TGTGCCAGCAGTGGGCCGGGACACTACAATGAGCAGTTCTTC. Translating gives CASSGPGHYNEQFF.

The CDR3 DNA reads as TGTGCCAGTATTAGGAACACTGAAGCTTTCTTT. This encodes CASIRNTEAFF. The J gene is TRBJ1-1, the V gene TRBV19; no reliable D call. The CDR3 totals 11 residues. The V end lost 7 bases, the J end lost 1 base, and 4 bases lay between the germline ends. Germline V gene lookup returns CDR1 LNHDA and CDR2 SQIVND (reference sequence). The entire variable domain, with the rest obtained from reference TRBV19 and TRBJ1-1, is as follows: DGGITQSPKYLFRKEGQNVTLSCEQNLNHDAMYWYRQDPGQGLRLIYYSQIVNDFQKGDIAEGYSVSREKKESFPLTVTSAQKNPTAFYLCASIRNTEAFFGQGTRLTVV.

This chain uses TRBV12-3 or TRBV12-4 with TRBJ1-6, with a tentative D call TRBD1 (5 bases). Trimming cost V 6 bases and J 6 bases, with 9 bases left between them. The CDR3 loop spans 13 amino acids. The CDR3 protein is CASSRGTNSPLHF. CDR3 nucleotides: TGTGCCAGCAGCCGCGGGACTAATTCACCCCTCCACTTT.

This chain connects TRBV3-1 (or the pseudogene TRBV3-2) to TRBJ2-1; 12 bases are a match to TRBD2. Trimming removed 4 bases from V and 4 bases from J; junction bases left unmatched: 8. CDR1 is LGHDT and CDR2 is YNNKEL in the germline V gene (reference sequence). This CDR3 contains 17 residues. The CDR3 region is CASSLRPSGGDYNEQFF. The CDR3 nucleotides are TGTGCCAGCAGCCTCCGCCCTAGCGGGGGGGATTACAATGAGCAGTTCTTC.

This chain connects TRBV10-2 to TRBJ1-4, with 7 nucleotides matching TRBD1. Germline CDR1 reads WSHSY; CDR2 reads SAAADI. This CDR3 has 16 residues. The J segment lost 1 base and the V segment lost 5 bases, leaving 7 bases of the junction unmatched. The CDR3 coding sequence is TGCGCCAGCAGTCGCGCAGGGGGAAGAACTAATGAAAAACTGTTTTTT. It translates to CASSRAGGRTNEKLFF.

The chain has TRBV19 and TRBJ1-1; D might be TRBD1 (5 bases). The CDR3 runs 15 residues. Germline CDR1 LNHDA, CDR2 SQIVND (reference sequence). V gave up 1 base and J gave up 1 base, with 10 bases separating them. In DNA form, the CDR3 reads TGTGCCAGTAGTATAGGTCCAGGGCGGAACACTGAAGCTTTCTTT. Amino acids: CASSIGPGRNTEAFF.

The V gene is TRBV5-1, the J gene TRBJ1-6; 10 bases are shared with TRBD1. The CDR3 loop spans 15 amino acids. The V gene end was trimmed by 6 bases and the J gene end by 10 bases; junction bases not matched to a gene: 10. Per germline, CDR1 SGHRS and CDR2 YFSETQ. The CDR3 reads CASKVGQGNGSPLHF. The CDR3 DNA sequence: TGCGCCAGCAAGGTGGGACAGGGGAACGGGTCACCCCTCCACTTT.

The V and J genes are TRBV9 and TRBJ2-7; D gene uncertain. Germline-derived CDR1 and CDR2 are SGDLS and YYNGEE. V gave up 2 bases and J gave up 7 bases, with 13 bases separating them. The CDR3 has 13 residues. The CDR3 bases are TGTGCCAGCAGCGTGGGCAGGTCTACAGAGCAGTACTTC. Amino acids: CASSVGRSTEQYF. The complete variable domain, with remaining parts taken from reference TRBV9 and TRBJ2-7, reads DSGVTQTPKHLITATGQRVTLRCSPRSGDLSVYWYQQSLDQGLQFLIQYYNGEERAKGNILERFSAQQFPDLHSELNLSSLELGDSALYFCASSVGRSTEQYFGPGTRLTVT.

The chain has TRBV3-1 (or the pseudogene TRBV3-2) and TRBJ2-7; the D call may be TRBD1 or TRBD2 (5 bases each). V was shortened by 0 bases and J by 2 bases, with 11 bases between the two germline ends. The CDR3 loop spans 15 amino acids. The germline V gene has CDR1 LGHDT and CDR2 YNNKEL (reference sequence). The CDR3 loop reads CASSQEGELPYEQYF. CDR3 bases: TGTGCCAGCAGCCAAGAGGGGGAATTGCCCTACGAGCAGTACTTC.

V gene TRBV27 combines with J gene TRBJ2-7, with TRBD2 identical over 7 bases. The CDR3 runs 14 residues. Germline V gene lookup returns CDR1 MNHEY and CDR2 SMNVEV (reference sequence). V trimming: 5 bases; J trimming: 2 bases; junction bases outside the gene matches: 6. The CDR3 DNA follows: TGTGCCAGCAGTCCTGGGGCGGGAGCCTACGAGCAGTACTTC. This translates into CASSPGAGAYEQYF.

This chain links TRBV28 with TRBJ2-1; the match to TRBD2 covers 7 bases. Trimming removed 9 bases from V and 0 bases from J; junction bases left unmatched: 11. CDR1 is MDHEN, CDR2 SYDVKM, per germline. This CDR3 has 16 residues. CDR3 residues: CASSPAGVSSYNEQFF. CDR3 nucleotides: TGTGCCAGTTCGCCTGCGGGGGTTAGCTCCTACAATGAGCAGTTCTTC.

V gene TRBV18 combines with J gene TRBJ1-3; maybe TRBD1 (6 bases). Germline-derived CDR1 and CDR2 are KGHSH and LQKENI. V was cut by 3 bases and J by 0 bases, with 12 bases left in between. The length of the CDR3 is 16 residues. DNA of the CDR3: TGTGCCAGCTCACCCCCTAGGACAGACTCTGGAAACACCATATATTTT. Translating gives CASSPPRTDSGNTIYF.

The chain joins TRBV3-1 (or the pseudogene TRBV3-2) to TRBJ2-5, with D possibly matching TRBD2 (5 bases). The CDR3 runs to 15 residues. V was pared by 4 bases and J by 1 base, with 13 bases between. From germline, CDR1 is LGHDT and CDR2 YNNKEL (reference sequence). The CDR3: CASSPFPRGQETQYF. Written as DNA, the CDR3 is TGTGCCAGCAGCCCCTTTCCCCGGGGCCAAGAGACCCAGTACTTC.

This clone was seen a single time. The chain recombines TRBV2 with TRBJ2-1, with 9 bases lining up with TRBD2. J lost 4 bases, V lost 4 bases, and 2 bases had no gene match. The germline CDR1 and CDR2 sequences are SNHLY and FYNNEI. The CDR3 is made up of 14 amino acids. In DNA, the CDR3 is TGTGCCAGCAGTGCTAGCGGGGAATACAATGAGCAGTTCTTC. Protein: CASSASGEYNEQFF.

The CDR3 loop is CASSPRTHRSSYNEQFF. CDR3 coding DNA: TGTGCCAGCAGCCCCCGGACTCACAGAAGCTCCTACAATGAGCAGTTCTTC. The chain combines TRBV3-1 (or the pseudogene TRBV3-2) with TRBJ2-1; the D gene is possibly TRBD2 (5 bases). Germline lookup yields CDR1 LGHDT and CDR2 YNNKEL (reference sequence). The CDR3 spans 17 residues. The V gene lost 4 bases and the J gene lost 0 bases, with 16 bases spanning the gap.

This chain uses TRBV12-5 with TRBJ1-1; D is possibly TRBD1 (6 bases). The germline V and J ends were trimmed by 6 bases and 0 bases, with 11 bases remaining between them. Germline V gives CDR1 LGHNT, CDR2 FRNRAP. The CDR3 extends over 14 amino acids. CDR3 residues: CASGPGQLNTEAFF. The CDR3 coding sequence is TGTGCTAGTGGCCCCGGACAGTTGAACACTGAAGCTTTCTTT.

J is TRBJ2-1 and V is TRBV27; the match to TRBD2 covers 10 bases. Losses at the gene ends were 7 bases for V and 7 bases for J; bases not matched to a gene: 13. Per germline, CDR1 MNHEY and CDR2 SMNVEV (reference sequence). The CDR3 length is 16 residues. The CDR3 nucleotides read TGTGCCAGCATCCAAGGGGGACTAGCGAGCCTTAATGAGCAGTTCTTC. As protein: CASIQGGLASLNEQFF.

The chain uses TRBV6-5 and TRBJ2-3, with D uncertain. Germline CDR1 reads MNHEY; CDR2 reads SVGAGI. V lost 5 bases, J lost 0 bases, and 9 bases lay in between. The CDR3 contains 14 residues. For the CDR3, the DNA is TGTGCCAGCAGTCCCGCCTCTAGCACAGATACGCAGTATTTT. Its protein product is CASSPASSTDTQYF.

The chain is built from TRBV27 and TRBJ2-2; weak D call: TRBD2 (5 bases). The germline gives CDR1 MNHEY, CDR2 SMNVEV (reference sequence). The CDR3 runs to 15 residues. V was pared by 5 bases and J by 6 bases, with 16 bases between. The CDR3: CASSPHQGRAGELFF. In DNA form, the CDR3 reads TGTGCCAGCAGTCCGCATCAAGGGCGGGCCGGGGAGCTGTTTTTT.

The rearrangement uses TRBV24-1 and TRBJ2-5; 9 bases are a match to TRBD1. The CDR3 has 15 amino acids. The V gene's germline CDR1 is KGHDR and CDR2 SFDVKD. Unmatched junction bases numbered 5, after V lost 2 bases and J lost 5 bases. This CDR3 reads CATSDYRDRVETQYF. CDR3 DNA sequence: TGTGCCACCAGTGATTACCGGGACAGGGTGGAGACCCAGTACTTC.

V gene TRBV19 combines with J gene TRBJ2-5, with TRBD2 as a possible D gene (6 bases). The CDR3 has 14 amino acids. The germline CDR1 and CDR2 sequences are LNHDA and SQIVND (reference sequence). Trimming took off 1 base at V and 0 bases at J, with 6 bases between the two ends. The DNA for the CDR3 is TGTGCCAGTAGTATAGGGGACTACCAAGAGACCCAGTACTTC. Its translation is CASSIGDYQETQYF.

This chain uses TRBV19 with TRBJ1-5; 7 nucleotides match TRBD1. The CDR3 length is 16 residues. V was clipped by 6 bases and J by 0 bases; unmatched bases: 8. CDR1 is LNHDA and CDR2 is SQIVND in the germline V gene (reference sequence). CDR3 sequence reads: CASSRTGGGSNQPQHF. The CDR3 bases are TGTGCCAGTAGCAGGACAGGAGGCGGTAGCAATCAGCCCCAGCATTTT.

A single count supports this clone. The CDR3 DNA sequence: TGTGCCAGTAGTATAGGGGCAGAACTTGAAGCTTTCTTT. Its protein is CASSIGAELEAFF. The chain uses TRBV19 and TRBJ1-1, with unresolved D. This CDR3 is 13 amino acids long. Germline loops: CDR1 LNHDA, CDR2 SQIVND (reference sequence). The V gene lost 1 base and the J gene lost 7 bases, with 10 bases spanning the gap.

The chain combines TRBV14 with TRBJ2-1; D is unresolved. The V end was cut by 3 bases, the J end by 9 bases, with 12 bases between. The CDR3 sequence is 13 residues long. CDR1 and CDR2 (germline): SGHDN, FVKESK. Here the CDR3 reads CASSHDPYPEQFF. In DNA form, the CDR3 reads TGTGCCAGCAGCCACGACCCCTATCCTGAGCAGTTCTTC.

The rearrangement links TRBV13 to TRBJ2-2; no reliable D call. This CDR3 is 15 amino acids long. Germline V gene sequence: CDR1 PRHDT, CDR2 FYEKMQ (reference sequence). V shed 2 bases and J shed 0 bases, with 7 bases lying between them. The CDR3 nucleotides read TGTGCCAGCAGCTTATCCCCTCCGAACACCGGGGAGCTGTTTTTT. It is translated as CASSLSPPNTGELFF.

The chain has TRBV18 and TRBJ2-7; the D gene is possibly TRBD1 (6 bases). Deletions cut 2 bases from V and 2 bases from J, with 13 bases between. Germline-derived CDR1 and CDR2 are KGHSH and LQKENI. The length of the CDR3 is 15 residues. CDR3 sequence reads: CASSPSGQTAYEQYF. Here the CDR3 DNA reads TGTGCCAGCTCACCATCCGGACAGACCGCCTACGAGCAGTACTTC.